This entry lists 5 T cell receptor beta chains sequenced from one sample in a study of cytomegalovirus exposure and HLA in healthy donors. The PCR contained 60 Vbeta and 13 Jbeta primers. Produced via immunoSEQ multiplex PCR; TCRdb's table is partial and in-frame only. This sample has roughly 180,000 clones, with less than 90% found just once. Sequencing input: PBMCs. Source of these receptors: a girl between 5 and 17 years old in good health and CMV-seropositive.

The rearrangement joins TRBV6-6 to TRBJ2-2; D may be TRBD1 (6 bases). CDR1 and CDR2 from the germline V gene are MNHNY and SVGAGI (reference sequence). The V gene lost 2 bases and the J gene lost 5 bases, with 9 bases spanning the gap. The CDR3 loop spans 14 amino acids. CDR3 nucleotide sequence: TGTGCCAGCAGTTACAGAAGGGGGACCGGGGAGCTGTTTTTT. As protein: CASSYRRGTGELFF.

In its sample, this clone was seen a few times. The chain employs TRBV27 and TRBJ2-7; the D gene is possibly TRBD2 (6 bases). The V end was cut by 1 base, the J end by 2 bases, with 15 bases between. The CDR3 loop spans 16 amino acids. CDR1 and CDR2 from the germline V gene are MNHEY and SMNVEV (reference sequence). The CDR3 reads CASSLLPPDYPYEQYF. CDR3 sequence (DNA): TGTGCCAGCAGTTTATTGCCCCCGGACTATCCCTACGAGCAGTACTTC.

V usage is TRBV6-1 and J usage is TRBJ2-3; 9 positions match TRBD2. V was pared by 4 bases and J by 2 bases, with 7 bases of the junction left unmatched. Germline V gene sequence: CDR1 MNHNS, CDR2 SASEGT. This CDR3 region has 16 residues. The CDR3 bases are TGTGCCAGCAGTGGTCGACTAGCGGATATCACAGATACGCAGTATTTT. Its translation: CASSGRLADITDTQYF.

J is TRBJ2-7 and V is TRBV5-6; TRBD1 aligns across 7 bases. This CDR3 contains 15 residues. With V trimmed by 3 bases and J by 6 bases, 12 bases remained unmatched. Germline lookup yields CDR1 SGHDT and CDR2 YYEEEE. The DNA for the CDR3 is TGTGCCAGCAGCTCCTTGAACAGGGGAAGGGGCGAGCAGTACTTC. Translation gives CASSSLNRGRGEQYF.

The chain carries TRBV9 and TRBJ1-1; possibly TRBD1 for D (5 bases). Germline CDR1 and CDR2: SGDLS and YYNGEE. V was cut by 0 bases and J by 1 base, with 10 bases left in between. The CDR3 spans 15 residues. CDR3 in amino acids: CASSVGEGKNTEAFF. Written as DNA, the CDR3 is TGTGCCAGCAGCGTAGGGGAGGGGAAGAACACTGAAGCTTTCTTT. The full variable domain, in which reference TRBV9 and TRBJ1-1 provide the parts outside the CDR3, is DSGVTQTPKHLITATGQRVTLRCSPRSGDLSVYWYQQSLDQGLQFLIQYYNGEERAKGNILERFSAQQFPDLHSELNLSSLELGDSALYFCASSVGEGKNTEAFFGQGTRLTVV.